The clone carrying this T cell receptor beta chain was counted a few times. Template: tumor biopsy or peripheral blood genomic DNA, about 616-6,004 ng per sample. These data are taken from a study of T cells in tumors after PD-1 blockade. Background on the study: During anti-PD-1 treatment, some patients continued daily vismodegib 150 mg.

Assay: immunoSEQ multiplex PCR; the TCRdb copy retains only in-frame clones and omits some. The sample contains about 25,000 clones, over 80% of which appear only once. Germline V lookup: CDR1 LGHNA, CDR2 YNFKEQ. The CDR3 has 15 amino acids. The J segment lost 6 bases and the V segment lost 0 bases, leaving 7 bases of the junction unmatched. The chain joins TRBV4-2 to TRBJ1-2; TRBD1 aligns across 7 bases. This sequence originates from a human donor with basal cell carcinoma. This specimen consisted of PBMCs, obtained after anti-PD-1 treatment. CDR3 coding DNA: TGTGCCAGCAGCCAAGATCGGGACAGTGGGGATGGCTACACCTTC. This translates into CASSQDRDSGDGYTF.